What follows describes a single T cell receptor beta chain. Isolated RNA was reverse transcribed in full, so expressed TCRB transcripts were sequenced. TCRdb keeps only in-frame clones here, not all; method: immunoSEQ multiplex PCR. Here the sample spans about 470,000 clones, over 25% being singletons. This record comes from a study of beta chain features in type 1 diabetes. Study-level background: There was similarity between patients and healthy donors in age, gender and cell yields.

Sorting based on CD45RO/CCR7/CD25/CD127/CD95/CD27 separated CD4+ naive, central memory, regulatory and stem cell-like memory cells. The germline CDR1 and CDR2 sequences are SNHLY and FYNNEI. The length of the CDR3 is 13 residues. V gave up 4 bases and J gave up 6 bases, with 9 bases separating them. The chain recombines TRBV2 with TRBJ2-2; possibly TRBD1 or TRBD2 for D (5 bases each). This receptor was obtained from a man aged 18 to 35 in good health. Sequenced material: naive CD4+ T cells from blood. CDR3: CASSVVGPGELFF. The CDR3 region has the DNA TGTGCCAGCAGTGTAGTGGGACCCGGGGAGCTGTTTTTT.